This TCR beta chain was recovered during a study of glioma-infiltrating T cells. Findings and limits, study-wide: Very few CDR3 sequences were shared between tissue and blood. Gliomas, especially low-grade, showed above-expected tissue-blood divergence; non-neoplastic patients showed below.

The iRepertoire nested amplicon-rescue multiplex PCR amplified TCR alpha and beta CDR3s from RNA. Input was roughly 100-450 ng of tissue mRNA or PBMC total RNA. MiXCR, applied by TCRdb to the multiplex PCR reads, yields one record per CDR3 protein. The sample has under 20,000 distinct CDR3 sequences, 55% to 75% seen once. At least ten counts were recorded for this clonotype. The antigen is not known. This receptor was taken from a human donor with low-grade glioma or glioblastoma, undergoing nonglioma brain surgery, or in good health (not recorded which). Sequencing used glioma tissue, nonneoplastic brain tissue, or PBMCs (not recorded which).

CDR3 coding DNA: TGTGCCAGCAGTGAACCTAGCGGGAAAAACGAGCAGTACTTC. It codes for CASSEPSGKNEQYF. This chain links TRBV2 with TRBJ2-7; 9 bases are a match to TRBD2. V lost 2 bases, J lost 5 bases, and 4 bases stayed unmatched. The CDR3 runs to 14 residues. Germline V lookup: CDR1 SNHLY, CDR2 FYNNEI. The full variable domain, its missing parts supplied by reference TRBV2 and TRBJ2-7, is EPEVTQTPSHQVTQMGQEVILRCVPISNHLYFYWYRQILGQKVEFLVSFYNNEISEKSEIFDDQFSVERPDGSNFTLKIRSTKLEDSAMYFCASSEPSGKNEQYFGPGTRLTVT.